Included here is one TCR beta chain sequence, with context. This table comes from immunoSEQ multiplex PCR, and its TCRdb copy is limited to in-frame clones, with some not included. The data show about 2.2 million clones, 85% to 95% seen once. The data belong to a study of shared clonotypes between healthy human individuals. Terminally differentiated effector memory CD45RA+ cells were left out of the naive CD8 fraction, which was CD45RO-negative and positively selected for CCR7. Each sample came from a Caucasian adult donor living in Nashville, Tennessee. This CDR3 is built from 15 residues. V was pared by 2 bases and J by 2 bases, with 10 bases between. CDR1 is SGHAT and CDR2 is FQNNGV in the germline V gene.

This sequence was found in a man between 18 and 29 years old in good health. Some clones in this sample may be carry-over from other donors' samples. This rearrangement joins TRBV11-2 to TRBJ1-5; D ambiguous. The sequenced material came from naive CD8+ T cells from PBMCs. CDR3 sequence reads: CASSLTSKGNQPQHF. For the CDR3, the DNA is TGTGCCAGCAGCTTAACATCGAAGGGCAATCAGCCCCAGCATTTT.